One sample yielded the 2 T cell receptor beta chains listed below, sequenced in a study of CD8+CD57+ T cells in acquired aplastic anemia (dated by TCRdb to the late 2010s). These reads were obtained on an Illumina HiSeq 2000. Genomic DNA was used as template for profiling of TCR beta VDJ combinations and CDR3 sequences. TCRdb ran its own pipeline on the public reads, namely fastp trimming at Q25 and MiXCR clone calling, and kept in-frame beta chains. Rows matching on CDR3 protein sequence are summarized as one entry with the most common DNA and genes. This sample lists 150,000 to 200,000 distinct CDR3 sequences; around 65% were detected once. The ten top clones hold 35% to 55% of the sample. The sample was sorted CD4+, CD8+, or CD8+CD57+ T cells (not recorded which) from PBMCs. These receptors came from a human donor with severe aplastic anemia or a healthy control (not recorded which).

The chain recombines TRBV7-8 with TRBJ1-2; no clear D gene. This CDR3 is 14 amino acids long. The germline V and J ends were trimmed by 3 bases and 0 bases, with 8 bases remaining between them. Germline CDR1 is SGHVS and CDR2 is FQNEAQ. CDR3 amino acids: CASSFKGANYGYTF. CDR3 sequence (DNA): TGTGCCAGCAGCTTCAAGGGAGCTAACTATGGCTACACCTTC.

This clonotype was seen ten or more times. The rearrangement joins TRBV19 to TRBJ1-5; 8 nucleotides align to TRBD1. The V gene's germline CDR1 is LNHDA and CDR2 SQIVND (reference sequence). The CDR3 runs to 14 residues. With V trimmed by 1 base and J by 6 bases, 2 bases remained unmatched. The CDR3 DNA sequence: TGTGCCAGTAGTATAGCAGGGGGCGGTCAGCCCCAGCATTTT. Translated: CASSIAGGGQPQHF.